The 3 T cell receptor beta chains below were found in one sample sequenced in a study of CD8 T cells in ankylosing spondylitis. Overall study findings and caveats: About 8 highly homologous variants made up a TCR beta motif that seemed to typify ankylosing spondylitis blood.

No cognate antigen is known for these TCRs. TCRdb passed the 5' RACE reads through MiXCR, listing each CDR3 protein once. The sample holds 670,000 or so distinct CDR3 sequences, 15% to 20% seen once. The sample taken for sequencing was blood, either unsorted or a sorted T cell fraction (not recorded which). These receptors all come from a male donor with ankylosing spondylitis.

The CDR3 protein is CASSIAGTSGGQFF. CDR3 in DNA: TGTGCCAGCAGCATCGCCGGGACTAGCGGGGGGCAGTTCTTC. The chain couples TRBV7-3 to TRBJ2-1; 14 positions agree with TRBD2. CDR1 SGHTA and CDR2 FQGTGA come from the germline V gene. Unmatched junction bases numbered 6, after V lost 5 bases and J lost 12 bases. The length of the CDR3 is 14 residues. Based on the CDR3 plus reference TRBV7-3 and TRBJ2-1, the full variable domain is GAGVSQTPSNKVTEKGKYVELRCDPISGHTALYWYRQSLGQGPEFLIYFQGTGAADDSGLPNDRFFAVRPEGSVSTLKIQRTERGDSAVYLCASSIAGTSGGQFFGPGTRLTVL.

CDR3 protein: CASSLEGQVQETQYF. The CDR3 DNA sequence: TGTGCCAGCAGCTTAGAAGGACAGGTCCAGGAGACCCAGTACTTC. The chain has TRBV11-2 and TRBJ2-5; 7 positions agree with TRBD1. The V gene end was trimmed by 0 bases and the J gene end by 5 bases; junction bases not matched to a gene: 6. This CDR3 is built from 15 residues. CDR1 and CDR2 (germline): SGHAT, FQNNGV.

The chain uses TRBV4-3 and TRBJ2-2; TRBD2 matches at 11 bases. After removal of 4 bases from V and 5 bases from J, the junction contained 6 bases not matched to a gene. From germline, CDR1 is LGHNA and CDR2 YSLEER. The CDR3 runs to 16 residues. For the CDR3, the DNA is TGCGCCAGCAGCCCCACTAGCGGGAGTAGAACCGGGGAGCTGTTTTTT. Protein sequence: CASSPTSGSRTGELFF.